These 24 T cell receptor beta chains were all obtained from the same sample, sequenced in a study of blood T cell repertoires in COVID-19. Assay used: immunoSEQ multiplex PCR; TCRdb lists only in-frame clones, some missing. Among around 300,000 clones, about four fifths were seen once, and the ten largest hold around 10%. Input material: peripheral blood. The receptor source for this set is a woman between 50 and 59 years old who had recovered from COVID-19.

The chain's CDR3 is CASSPQNVHEQYF. CDR3 nucleotides: TGTGCCAGCTCACCCCAGAACGTCCACGAGCAGTACTTC. The chain uses TRBV18 and TRBJ2-7; D gene unclear. This CDR3 region has 13 residues. The germline V and J ends were trimmed by 3 bases and 5 bases, with 11 bases remaining between them. Looked up from germline, CDR1 is KGHSH and CDR2 is LQKENI.

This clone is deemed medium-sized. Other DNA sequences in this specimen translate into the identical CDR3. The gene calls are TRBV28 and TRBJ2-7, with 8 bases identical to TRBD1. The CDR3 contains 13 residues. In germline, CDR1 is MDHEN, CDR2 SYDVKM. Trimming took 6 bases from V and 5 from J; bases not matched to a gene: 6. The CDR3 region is CASSEDRGHEQYF. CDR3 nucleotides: TGTGCCAGCAGCGAAGACAGGGGCCACGAGCAGTACTTC.

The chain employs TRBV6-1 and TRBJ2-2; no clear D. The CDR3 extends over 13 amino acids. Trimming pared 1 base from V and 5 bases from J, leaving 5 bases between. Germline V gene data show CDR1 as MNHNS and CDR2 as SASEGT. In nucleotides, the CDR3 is TGTGCCAGCAGTGAAGTACTGACCGGGGAGCTGTTTTTT. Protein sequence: CASSEVLTGELFF.

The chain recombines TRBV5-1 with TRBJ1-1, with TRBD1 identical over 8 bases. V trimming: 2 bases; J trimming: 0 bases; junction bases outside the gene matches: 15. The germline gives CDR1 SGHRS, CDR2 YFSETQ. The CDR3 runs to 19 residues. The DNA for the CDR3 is TGCGCCAGCAGCTTTTACTCAGGGGGCCCGAGGGGATTGAACACTGAAGCTTTCTTT. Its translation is CASSFYSGGPRGLNTEAFF. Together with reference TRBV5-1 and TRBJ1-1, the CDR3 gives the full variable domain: KAGVTQTPRYLIKTRGQQVTLSCSPISGHRSVSWYQQTPGQGLQFLFEYFSETQRNKGNFPGRFSGRQFSNSRSEMNVSTLELGDSALYLCASSFYSGGPRGLNTEAFFGQGTRLTVV.

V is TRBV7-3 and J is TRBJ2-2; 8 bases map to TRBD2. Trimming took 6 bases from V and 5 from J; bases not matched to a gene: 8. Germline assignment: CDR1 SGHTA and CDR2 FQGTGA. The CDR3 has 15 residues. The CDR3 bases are TGTGCCAGCAGGCCACCCGGGACTAGGACCGGGGAGCTGTTTTTT. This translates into CASRPPGTRTGELFF.

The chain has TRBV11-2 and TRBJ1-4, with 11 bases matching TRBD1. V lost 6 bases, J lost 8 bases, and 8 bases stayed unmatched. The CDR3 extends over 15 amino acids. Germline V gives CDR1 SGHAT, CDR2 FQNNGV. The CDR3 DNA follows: TGTGCCAGCAGTTCTGGGACAGGGGGTTACGAAAAACTGTTTTTT. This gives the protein CASSSGTGGYEKLFF. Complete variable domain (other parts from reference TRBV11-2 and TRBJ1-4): EAGVAQSPRYKIIEKRQSVAFWCNPISGHATLYWYQQILGQGPKLLIQFQNNGVVDDSQLPKDRFSAERLKGVDSTLKIQPAKLEDSAVYLCASSSGTGGYEKLFFGSGTQLSVL.

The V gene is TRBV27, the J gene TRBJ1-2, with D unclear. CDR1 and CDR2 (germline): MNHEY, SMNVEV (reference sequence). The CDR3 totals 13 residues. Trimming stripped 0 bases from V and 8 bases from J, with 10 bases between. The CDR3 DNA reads TGTGCCAGCAGTTTATCCGGGAGCGGGGGCTACACCTTC. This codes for CASSLSGSGGYTF.

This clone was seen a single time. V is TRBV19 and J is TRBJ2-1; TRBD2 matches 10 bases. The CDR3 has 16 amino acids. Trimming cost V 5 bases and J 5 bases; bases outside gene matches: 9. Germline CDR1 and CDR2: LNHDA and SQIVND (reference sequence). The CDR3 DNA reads TGTGCCAGTAGTGGGCCGTCTAGCGGGGGTAACAATGAGCAGTTCTTC. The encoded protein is CASSGPSSGGNNEQFF.

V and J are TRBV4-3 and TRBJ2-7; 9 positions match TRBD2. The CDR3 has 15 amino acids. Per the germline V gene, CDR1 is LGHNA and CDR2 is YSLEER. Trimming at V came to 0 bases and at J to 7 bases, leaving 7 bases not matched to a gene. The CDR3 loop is CASSQDEAGGREQYF. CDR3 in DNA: TGCGCCAGCAGCCAAGATGAGGCGGGGGGGCGAGAGCAGTACTTC.

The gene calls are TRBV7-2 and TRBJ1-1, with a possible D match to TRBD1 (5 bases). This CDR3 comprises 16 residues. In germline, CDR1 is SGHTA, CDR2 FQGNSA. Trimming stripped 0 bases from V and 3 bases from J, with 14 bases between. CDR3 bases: TGTGCCAGCAGCTTAGCGCCGACAGCCCGAGACACTGAAGCTTTCTTT. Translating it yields CASSLAPTARDTEAFF.

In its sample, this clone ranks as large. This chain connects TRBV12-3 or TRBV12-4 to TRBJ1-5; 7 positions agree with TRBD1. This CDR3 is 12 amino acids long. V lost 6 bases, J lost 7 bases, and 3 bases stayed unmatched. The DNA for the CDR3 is TGTGCCAGCAGCCCACAGGGGCAGCCCCAGCATTTT. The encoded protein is CASSPQGQPQHF.

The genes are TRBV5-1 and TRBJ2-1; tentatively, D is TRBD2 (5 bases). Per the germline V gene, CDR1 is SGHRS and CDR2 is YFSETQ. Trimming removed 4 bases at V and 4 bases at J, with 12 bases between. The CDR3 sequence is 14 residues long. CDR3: CASSITGDYNEQFF. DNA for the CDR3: TGCGCCAGCAGCATCACCGGGGATTACAATGAGCAGTTCTTC.

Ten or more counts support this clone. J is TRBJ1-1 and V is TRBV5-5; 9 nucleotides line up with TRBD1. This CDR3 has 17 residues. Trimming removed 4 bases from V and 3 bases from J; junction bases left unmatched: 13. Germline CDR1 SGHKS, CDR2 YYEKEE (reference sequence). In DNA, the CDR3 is TGTGCCAGCAGCCCGACGGGACAGGGTAAACGGGACACTGAAGCTTTCTTT. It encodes CASSPTGQGKRDTEAFF. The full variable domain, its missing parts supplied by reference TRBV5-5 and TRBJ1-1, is DAGVTQSPTHLIKTRGQQVTLRCSPISGHKSVSWYQQVLGQGPQFIFQYYEKEERGRGNFPDRFSARQFPNYSSELNVNALLLGDSALYLCASSPTGQGKRDTEAFFGQGTRLTVV.

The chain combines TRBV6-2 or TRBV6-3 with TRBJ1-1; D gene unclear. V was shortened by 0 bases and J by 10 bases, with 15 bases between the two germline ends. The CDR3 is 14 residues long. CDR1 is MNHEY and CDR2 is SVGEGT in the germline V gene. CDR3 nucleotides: TGTGCCAGCAGTTACTCGGGGAACAGAGGAGGAGCTTTCTTT. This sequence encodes CASSYSGNRGGAFF.

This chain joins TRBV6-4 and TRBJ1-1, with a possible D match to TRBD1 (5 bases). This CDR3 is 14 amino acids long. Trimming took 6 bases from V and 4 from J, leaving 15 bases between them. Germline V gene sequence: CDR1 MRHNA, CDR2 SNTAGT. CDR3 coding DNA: TGTGCCAGCAGCAGGGAGGTCGGGGTCACTGAAGCTTTCTTT. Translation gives CASSREVGVTEAFF.

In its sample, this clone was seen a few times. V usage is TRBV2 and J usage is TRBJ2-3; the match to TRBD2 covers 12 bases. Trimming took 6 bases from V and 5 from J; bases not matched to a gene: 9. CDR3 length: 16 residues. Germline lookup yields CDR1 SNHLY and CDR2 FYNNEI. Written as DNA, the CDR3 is TGTGCCAGCAGAGCAACACTAGCGGGGGGAGGAGATACGCAGTATTTT. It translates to CASRATLAGGGDTQYF.

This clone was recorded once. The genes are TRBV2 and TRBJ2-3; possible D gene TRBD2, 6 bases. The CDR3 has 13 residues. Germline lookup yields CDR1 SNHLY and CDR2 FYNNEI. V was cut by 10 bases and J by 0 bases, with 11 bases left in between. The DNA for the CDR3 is TGTGCCACCGGTGGGAGGAGCACAGATACGCAGTATTTT. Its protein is CATGGRSTDTQYF.

Here the CDR3 reads CASSRWLGEKLFF. The CDR3 nucleotides read TGTGCCAGCAGCCGCTGGCTGGGCGAAAAACTGTTTTTT. This rearrangement joins TRBV27 to TRBJ1-4, with no clear D. V lost 6 bases and J lost 8, with 13 bases in between. The germline CDR1 and CDR2 sequences are MNHEY and SMNVEV (reference sequence). This CDR3 spans 13 amino acids.

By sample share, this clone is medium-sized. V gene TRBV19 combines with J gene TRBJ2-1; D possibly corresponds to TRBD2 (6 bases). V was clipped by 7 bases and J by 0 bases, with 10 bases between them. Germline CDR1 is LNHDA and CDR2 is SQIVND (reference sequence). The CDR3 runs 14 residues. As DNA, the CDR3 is TGTGCCAGTAAGGAGGGGAGCTCCTACAATGAGCAGTTCTTC. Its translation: CASKEGSSYNEQFF.

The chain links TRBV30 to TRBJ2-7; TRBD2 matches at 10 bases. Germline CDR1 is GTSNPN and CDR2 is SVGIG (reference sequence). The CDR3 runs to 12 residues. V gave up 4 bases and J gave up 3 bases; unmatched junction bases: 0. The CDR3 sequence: CAWTSGSYEQYF. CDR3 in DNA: TGTGCCTGGACTAGCGGGAGCTACGAGCAGTACTTC.

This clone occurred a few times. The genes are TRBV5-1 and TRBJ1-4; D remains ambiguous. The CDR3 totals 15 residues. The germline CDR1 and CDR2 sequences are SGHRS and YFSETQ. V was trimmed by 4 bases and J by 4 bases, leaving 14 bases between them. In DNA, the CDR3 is TGCGCCAGCAGCCCCGGCTCAGGCCTTAATGAAAAACTGTTTTTT. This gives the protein CASSPGSGLNEKLFF.

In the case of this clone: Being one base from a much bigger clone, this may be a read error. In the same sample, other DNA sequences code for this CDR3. CDR3 bases: TGTGCCAGCAGCCAAGGGAGCGGCCCCGCCCGCACAGATACACAGTATTTT. It encodes CASSQGSGPARTDTQYF. V is TRBV3-1 (or the pseudogene TRBV3-2) and J is TRBJ2-3; D may be TRBD2 (5 bases). The CDR3 covers 17 residues. Germline assignment: CDR1 LGHDT and CDR2 YNNKEL (reference sequence).

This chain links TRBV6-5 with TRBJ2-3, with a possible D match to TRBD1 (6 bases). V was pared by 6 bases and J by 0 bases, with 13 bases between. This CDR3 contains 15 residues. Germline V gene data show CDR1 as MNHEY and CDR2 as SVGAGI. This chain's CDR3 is CASRGWGQSTDTQYF. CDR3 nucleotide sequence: TGTGCCAGCAGAGGTTGGGGACAAAGCACAGATACGCAGTATTTT.

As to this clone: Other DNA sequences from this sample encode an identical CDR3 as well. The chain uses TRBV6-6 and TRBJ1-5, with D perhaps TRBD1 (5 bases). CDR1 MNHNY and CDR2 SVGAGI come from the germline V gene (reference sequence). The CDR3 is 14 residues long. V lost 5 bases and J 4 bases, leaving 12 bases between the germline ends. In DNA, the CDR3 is TGTGCCAGCAGTCCCGGGGGAGGGAATCAGCCCCAGCATTTT. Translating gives CASSPGGGNQPQHF.